This TCR beta chain was documented in a study of blood T cell repertoires in COVID-19. Overall study context: Researchers got acute and convalescent COVID-19 samples from the United States, Italy and Spain. The analysed material was cDNA or gDNA that came from T cells, B-cell-depleted T cells, or PBMCs.

Under the authors' procedure: Amplification of reference gene primers was used by the study to estimate nucleated cell counts. Clones were sequenced by immunoSEQ multiplex PCR, and TCRdb holds only the in-frame ones, with some missing. Clone size and V and J calls were adopted from that table, with D and trimming inferred from the DNA. The table records about 190,000 clones, just under 80% of them present only once. This clone came up once. The sequenced material came from peripheral blood. This sequence was found in a woman of 80 years or more with active or convalescent COVID-19.

CDR3 nucleotide sequence: TGTGCCAGCACCCTAGCGGGGGGCACCGGGGAGCTGTTTTTT. Residues: CASTLAGGTGELFF. The chain links TRBV4-2 to TRBJ2-2; 11 bases match TRBD2. Germline loops: CDR1 LGHNA, CDR2 YNFKEQ. Trimming at V came to 7 bases and at J to 4 bases, leaving 2 bases not matched to a gene. The CDR3 loop spans 14 amino acids.